The 24 T cell receptor beta chains below all came from one sample that was sequenced in a study of T-cell reconstitution after alpha-beta-depleted transplantation in children. For TCRbeta, the library was prepared with unique molecular identifiers. Via MiXCR, TCRdb re-called the PCR reads, giving one row per CDR3 protein. The sample consists of a few hundred thousand distinct CDR3 sequences, 16% of them appearing once. The sequencing used PBMCs, mostly from graft donor cells, collected 360 days after TCRalphabeta/CD19-depleted stem cell transplant. These receptors were taken from a boy younger than two who had a stem cell transplant for Wiskott-Aldrich syndrome, so the T cells may come from the graft donor.

The chain is built from TRBV20-1 and TRBJ1-2; TRBD1 matches 9 bases. With V trimmed by 7 bases and J by 4 bases, 7 bases remained unmatched. CDR1 DFQATT and CDR2 SNEGSKA come from the germline V gene (reference sequence). CDR3 length equals 13 residues. The CDR3: CSVPGQGIYGYTF. The CDR3 DNA reads TGCAGTGTTCCGGGACAGGGTATCTATGGCTACACCTTC.

This clonotype was counted many times. This sequence may be a read error, since a much larger clone differs from it by one base. V is TRBV5-1 and J is TRBJ2-5; D gene unclear. Trimming stripped 4 bases from V and 1 base from J, with 2 bases between. CDR1 SGHRS and CDR2 YFSETQ come from the germline V gene. The CDR3 totals 11 residues. Written as DNA, the CDR3 is TGCGCCAGCAGCATCCAAGAGACCCAGTACTTC. It specifies CASSIQETQYF.

The chain joins TRBV4-1 to TRBJ1-1, with D perhaps TRBD1 (5 bases). V gave up 3 bases and J gave up 1 base, with 12 bases separating them. CDR3 length: 15 residues. Per the germline V gene, CDR1 is MGHRA and CDR2 is YSYEKL. Written as DNA, the CDR3 is TGCGCCAGCAGCCATGCGGGGGGGTGGAACACTGAAGCTTTCTTT. It yields the protein CASSHAGGWNTEAFF.

The sample holds a few counts of this clonotype. V gene TRBV5-1 combines with J gene TRBJ2-5; the D gene is possibly TRBD1 (7 bases). The CDR3 contains 14 residues. CDR1 is SGHRS, CDR2 YFSETQ, per germline. With 5 bases removed from V and 4 bases from J, the gap between germline ends came to 15 bases. This CDR3 reads CASRPSQGGETQYF. The CDR3 DNA sequence: TGCGCCAGCAGACCTTCGCAGGGGGGAGAGACCCAGTACTTC.

This clonotype was found a few times. The chain couples TRBV12-3 or TRBV12-4 to TRBJ2-7; D tentatively fits TRBD1 or TRBD2 (5 bases each). Trimming took 7 bases from V and 4 from J, leaving 17 bases between them. The CDR3 consists of 14 residues. For the CDR3, the DNA is TGTGCCAGCACTACCGGGACCCGTACTTACGAGCAGTACTTC. Its translation is CASTTGTRTYEQYF.

This clonotype has only a few counts. The chain joins TRBV20-1 to TRBJ2-4; D remains ambiguous. Germline V gives CDR1 DFQATT, CDR2 SNEGSKA (reference sequence). The germline V and J ends were trimmed by 7 bases and 8 bases, with 15 bases remaining between them. CDR3 length: 12 amino acids. CDR3 residues: CSERHRSDIQYF. The CDR3 coding sequence is TGCAGTGAACGGCACAGATCAGACATTCAGTACTTC.

The chain employs TRBV7-8 and TRBJ2-7; 16 bases line up with TRBD2. Germline V gene sequence: CDR1 SGHVS, CDR2 FQNEAQ. The CDR3 runs to 19 residues. Unmatched junction bases numbered 12, after V lost 5 bases and J lost 2 bases. The CDR3 region is CASSLKGLAGGPTTYEQYF. Written as DNA, the CDR3 is TGTGCCAGCAGCCTGAAGGGACTAGCGGGAGGGCCGACTACCTACGAGCAGTACTTC.

Only a few counts were recorded for this clonotype. V is TRBV7-2 and J is TRBJ2-2; D gene unclear. Trimming pared 2 bases from V and 6 bases from J, leaving 13 bases between. The germline CDR1 and CDR2 sequences are SGHTA and FQGNSA. The CDR3 runs to 15 residues. The CDR3 DNA follows: TGTGCCAGCAGCTTAAGAGTGGGGATACCCGGGGAGCTGTTTTTT. Its protein is CASSLRVGIPGELFF. The variable domain in full, completed from reference TRBV7-2 and TRBJ2-2, reads GAGVSQSPSNKVTEKGKDVELRCDPISGHTALYWYRQSLGQGLEFLIYFQGNSAPDKSGLPSDRFSAERTGGSVSTLTIQRTQQEDSAVYLCASSLRVGIPGELFFGEGSRLTVL.

J is TRBJ2-1 and V is TRBV7-8; possibly TRBD2 for D (6 bases). The CDR3 runs to 12 residues. The germline V gene has CDR1 SGHVS and CDR2 FQNEAQ. V was shortened by 2 bases and J by 15 bases, with 14 bases between the two germline ends. Here the CDR3 reads CASSLNGGIWFF. CDR3 nucleotide sequence: TGTGCCAGCAGCTTAAATGGGGGGATCTGGTTCTTC.

In this sample, this clonotype turned up many times. The chain joins TRBV7-9 to TRBJ2-1; the D gene could be TRBD1 or TRBD2 (5 bases each). The CDR3 covers 13 residues. Deletions cut 1 base from V and 8 bases from J, with 9 bases between. CDR1 is SEHNR and CDR2 is FQNEAQ in the germline V gene (reference sequence). CDR3 DNA sequence: TGTGCCAGCAGCTTAGGAGGGGAGCATGAGCAGTTCTTC. Encoded protein: CASSLGGEHEQFF. Looking up the rest from reference TRBV7-9 and TRBJ2-1 gives the full variable domain: DTGVSQNPRHKITKRGQNVTFRCDPISEHNRLYWYRQTLGQGPEFLTYFQNEAQLEKSRLLSDRFSAERPKGSFSTLEIQRTEQGDSAMYLCASSLGGEHEQFFGPGTRLTVL.

The rearrangement links TRBV5-6 to TRBJ2-2; TRBD1 matches at 7 bases. In germline, CDR1 is SGHDT, CDR2 YYEEEE. The junction had 5 bases not matched to a gene; V was cut back by 0 bases and J by 3 bases. The CDR3 covers 16 residues. DNA for the CDR3: TGTGCCAGCAGCTTGGAAGGGGGCCTTTACACCGGGGAGCTGTTTTTT. This gives the protein CASSLEGGLYTGELFF.

This clonotype has only a few counts. The chain uses TRBV10-3 and TRBJ1-6; possible D gene TRBD1, 6 bases. V was pared by 7 bases and J by 7 bases, with 11 bases between. CDR1 is ENHRY and CDR2 is SYGVKD in the germline V gene. The CDR3 length is 13 residues. The DNA for the CDR3 is TGTGCCATCACGGCAGGGGCAAATTCACCCCTCCACTTT. Translation gives CAITAGANSPLHF.

This clonotype came up a few times. The chain links TRBV7-9 to TRBJ2-5; 8 bases fit TRBD2. Losses at the gene ends were 5 bases for V and 2 bases for J; bases not matched to a gene: 7. Germline V gene lookup returns CDR1 SEHNR and CDR2 FQNEAQ (reference sequence). The CDR3 has 15 residues. This chain's CDR3 is CASSRGLAPQETQYF. As DNA, the CDR3 is TGTGCCAGCAGCCGCGGACTAGCCCCACAAGAGACCCAGTACTTC. The full variable domain, its missing parts supplied by reference TRBV7-9 and TRBJ2-5, is DTGVSQNPRHKITKRGQNVTFRCDPISEHNRLYWYRQTLGQGPEFLTYFQNEAQLEKSRLLSDRFSAERPKGSFSTLEIQRTEQGDSAMYLCASSRGLAPQETQYFGPGTRLLVL.

This clonotype was detected a few times. The chain carries TRBV29-1 and TRBJ1-1; possibly TRBD1 for D (5 bases). Germline V gene data show CDR1 as SQVTM and CDR2 as ANQGSEA. The CDR3 length is 13 residues. V lost 4 bases, J lost 0 bases, and 9 bases lay in between. The chain's CDR3 is CSVAGTMNTEAFF. The DNA of the CDR3 is TGCAGCGTTGCGGGGACCATGAACACTGAAGCTTTCTTT.

This clonotype was observed a handful of times. The chain uses TRBV5-1 and TRBJ2-1; 14 bases fit TRBD2. CDR3 size: 22 residues. Trimming removed 2 bases from V and 0 bases from J; junction bases left unmatched: 16. Germline V gives CDR1 SGHRS, CDR2 YFSETQ. Here the CDR3 reads CASSFGTSGSGGYFSSYNEQFF. Written as DNA, the CDR3 is TGCGCCAGCAGCTTCGGGACTAGCGGGAGTGGGGGGTACTTTAGCTCCTACAATGAGCAGTTCTTC. Drawing the rest from reference TRBV5-1 and TRBJ2-1, the complete variable domain is KAGVTQTPRYLIKTRGQQVTLSCSPISGHRSVSWYQQTPGQGLQFLFEYFSETQRNKGNFPGRFSGRQFSNSRSEMNVSTLELGDSALYLCASSFGTSGSGGYFSSYNEQFFGPGTRLTVL.

This clonotype was detected many times. The chain is built from TRBV5-1 and TRBJ2-1, with 10 bases lining up with TRBD2. Germline values: CDR1 SGHRS, CDR2 YFSETQ. With 1 base clipped from V and 3 bases from J, the junction kept 1 base outside the gene matches. CDR3 length: 15 amino acids. The CDR3 loop reads CASSLTSGVYNEQFF. The CDR3 DNA follows: TGCGCCAGCAGCTTGACTAGCGGGGTCTACAATGAGCAGTTCTTC. Complete variable domain (other parts from reference TRBV5-1 and TRBJ2-1): KAGVTQTPRYLIKTRGQQVTLSCSPISGHRSVSWYQQTPGQGLQFLFEYFSETQRNKGNFPGRFSGRQFSNSRSEMNVSTLELGDSALYLCASSLTSGVYNEQFFGPGTRLTVL.

This rearrangement joins TRBV4-1 to TRBJ2-1; tentatively, D is TRBD1 or TRBD2 (5 bases each). The germline gives CDR1 MGHRA, CDR2 YSYEKL. Trimming took off 4 bases at V and 0 bases at J, with 19 bases between the two ends. The CDR3 consists of 18 residues. The CDR3 here is CASSLQLHGTHSYNEQFF. DNA for the CDR3: TGCGCCAGCAGCCTACAACTTCACGGGACCCACTCCTACAATGAGCAGTTCTTC.

In its sample, this clonotype was seen a few times. This rearrangement joins TRBV6-1 to TRBJ2-7; D possibly matches TRBD1 or TRBD2 (5 bases each). Germline lookup yields CDR1 MNHNS and CDR2 SASEGT. There are 15 residues in the CDR3. V was cut by 6 bases and J by 4 bases, with 19 bases left in between. CDR3 protein: CASSIRDPHGYEQYF. The CDR3 region has the DNA TGTGCCAGCAGCATCCGGGACCCGCACGGATACGAGCAGTACTTC.

This clonotype was found many times. The rearrangement uses TRBV12-3 or TRBV12-4 and TRBJ1-1; D uncertain. The V end lost 6 bases, the J end lost 3 bases, and 11 bases lay between the germline ends. This CDR3 region has 13 residues. The CDR3 here is CASRWSMDTEAFF. CDR3 coding DNA: TGTGCCAGCAGGTGGAGTATGGACACTGAAGCTTTCTTT.

The chain recombines TRBV6-6 with TRBJ2-7; weak D call: TRBD2 (6 bases). This CDR3 comprises 11 residues. In germline, CDR1 is MNHNY, CDR2 SVGAGI (reference sequence). V was shortened by 7 bases and J by 5 bases, with 9 bases between the two germline ends. The CDR3 region has the DNA TGTGCCAGCAATGGGAGGAACGAGCAGTACTTC. Its protein product is CASNGRNEQYF.

The chain couples TRBV29-1 to TRBJ1-2, with TRBD1 matching over 8 bases. Trimming cost V 4 bases and J 6 bases; bases outside gene matches: 7. Germline V gives CDR1 SQVTM, CDR2 ANQGSEA. This CDR3 region has 13 residues. CDR3 DNA: TGCAGCGTTGTCAACAGGGGGAGTAATGGCTACACCTTC. It encodes CSVVNRGSNGYTF.

V and J are TRBV7-9 and TRBJ2-1; possible D gene TRBD1, 5 bases. This CDR3 has 13 amino acids. Germline CDR1 SEHNR, CDR2 FQNEAQ (reference sequence). V was clipped by 7 bases and J by 4 bases, with 11 bases between them. The CDR3 region has the DNA TGTGCCAGCACATTCTCAGGGTACAATGAGCAGTTCTTC. Translating it yields CASTFSGYNEQFF.

This chain uses TRBV27 with TRBJ2-1; D perhaps matches TRBD1 (6 bases). The germline CDR1 and CDR2 sequences are MNHEY and SMNVEV (reference sequence). The germline V and J ends were trimmed by 5 bases and 3 bases, with 14 bases remaining between them. There are 15 residues in the CDR3. The CDR3 region is CASSRTGFLYNEQFF. CDR3 coding DNA: TGTGCCAGCAGTCGTACAGGGTTCCTCTACAATGAGCAGTTCTTC.

V gene TRBV19 combines with J gene TRBJ2-2; 11 nucleotides line up with TRBD2. The V gene's germline CDR1 is LNHDA and CDR2 SQIVND (reference sequence). V lost 5 bases, J lost 9 bases, and 8 bases stayed unmatched. This CDR3 is 15 amino acids long. The CDR3 nucleotides read TGTGCCAGTAGTCCCAGACTAGCGGGATATCGGGAGCTGTTTTTT. Amino acids: CASSPRLAGYRELFF. Looking up the rest from reference TRBV19 and TRBJ2-2 gives the full variable domain: DGGITQSPKYLFRKEGQNVTLSCEQNLNHDAMYWYRQDPGQGLRLIYYSQIVNDFQKGDIAEGYSVSREKKESFPLTVTSAQKNPTAFYLCASSPRLAGYRELFFGEGSRLTVL.